Listed below are T cell receptor beta chains from one sample, sequenced in a study of memory CD4+ T cells and cytomegalovirus serostatus. Measured with immunoSEQ multiplex PCR; TCRdb has only the in-frame clones, and not every one. The profile shows about 50,000 clones, around 80% of them singletons. The sample consisted of memory CD4+ T cells from blood. Receptor source: an adult in good health and CMV-seronegative. Each CDR3 is given with its conserved first and last residue. A D gene is named only where the DNA matches it firmly.

D gene	J gene	V gene	CDR3 protein
TRBD1	TRBJ2-2	TRBV19	CASVGQGRTGELFF
TRBD2	TRBJ2-3	TRBV6-1	CASSGRTSGSYVDTQYF
.	TRBJ1-1	TRBV5-5	CASSLRTDEAFF
TRBD1	TRBJ1-2	TRBV2	CASRSGGQGTYGYTF
TRBD1	TRBJ1-5	TRBV28	CASSSTGDNQPQHF
.	TRBJ1-2	TRBV30	CAWQGQRFGYTF
.	TRBJ1-2	TRBV30	CAWSATSQEYGYTF
TRBD1	TRBJ2-3	TRBV18	CASYPDRGRTPDTQYF
.	TRBJ1-2	TRBV7-9	CASSLDRDFGYTF
TRBD2	TRBJ2-7	TRBV2	CASHPGLALSYEQYF
.	TRBJ1-1	TRBV28	CASRGKPEAFF
.	TRBJ2-7	TRBV6-5	CASSYGGTPHEQYF
.	TRBJ2-1	TRBV7-2	CASSLAVGLNNEQFF
TRBD1	TRBJ2-2	TRBV29-1	CSASGQGGPGELFF
.	TRBJ1-5	TRBV30	CAWSDGSQPQHF
TRBD2	TRBJ2-5	TRBV5-4	CASSLNRGLAGVETQYF
TRBD1	TRBJ1-4	TRBV6-7	CASSYSPKVQGGWFGEKLFF
.	TRBJ2-7	TRBV2	CASSYPGTDSYEQYF
TRBD2	TRBJ2-1	TRBV6-1	CASTGLAGVRNEQFF
.	TRBJ2-7	TRBV10-3	CAISSQGFPYEQYF
.	TRBJ1-1	TRBV19	CASTSPGQGSRTEAFF
.	TRBJ2-7	TRBV27	CASSPLGIGEQYF
TRBD1	TRBJ1-6	TRBV5-8	CASSRTPGTGGRYNSPLHF
.	TRBJ1-2	TRBV7-9	CASSSSKGPTVYGYTF
TRBD1	TRBJ1-5	TRBV5-6	CASSLSGGGGNQPQHF
.	TRBJ1-5	TRBV7-2	CASSTRGNQPQHF
TRBD1	TRBJ2-7	TRBV2	CAGDQYRGAGEQYF
.	TRBJ2-5	TRBV7-6	CASSFGSGRETQYF
.	TRBJ2-1	TRBV6-1	CASTAANNEQFF
.	TRBJ1-4	TRBV5-1	CASSFNPGDEKLFF
TRBD2	TRBJ2-7	TRBV6-6	CASSGTSGIVAYEQYF
TRBD1	TRBJ2-7	TRBV28	CASRPDRVVRAYEQYF
.	TRBJ1-3	TRBV13	CASSLGQFSGNTIYF
.	TRBJ2-3	TRBV18	CASSNVGRLSTDTQYF
TRBD1	TRBJ2-2	TRBV10-1	CASSEGTGRELFF
.	TRBJ2-3	TRBV19	CASSIAGGTDTQYF
.	TRBJ2-7	TRBV27	CASSPSGPTYEQYF
TRBD2	TRBJ2-7	TRBV7-9	CASSFSSGSPSYEQYF
TRBD1	TRBJ1-5	TRBV7-9	CASSSQGGQPQHF
.	TRBJ2-7	TRBV19	CASKKSWGSYEQYF
TRBD2	TRBJ2-7	TRBV27	CASSRPGLEVYEQYF
.	TRBJ2-7	TRBV28	CASSLSDLGTYEQYF
.	TRBJ2-7	TRBV19	CASSRGEYEQYF
.	TRBJ1-3	TRBV2	CASSQGHSSGNTIYF
.	TRBJ1-5	TRBV7-2	CASSQSGVKQPQHF
.	TRBJ2-1	TRBV7-6	CASSSTSAHEQFF
TRBD2	TRBJ2-1	TRBV11-3	CASSSWRLAGGEQFF
TRBD2	TRBJ2-3	TRBV2	CASSDVRTSGTLGYF
.	TRBJ1-4	TRBV2	CASSDGGGSEKLFF
.	TRBJ1-1	TRBV10-1	CASSLGFENTEAFF
.	TRBJ1-3	TRBV28	CASSVGGITGNTIYF
TRBD1	TRBJ2-5	TRBV5-1	CASSFRDREETQYF
.	TRBJ2-1	TRBV2	CASRSYNEQFF
.	TRBJ2-7	TRBV6-5	CASSYEGGGSYEQYF
TRBD1	TRBJ2-2	TRBV2	CASSDGRGLSSGELFF